This TCR beta chain was sequenced in a study of read filtering for tumor transcriptome and immune sequencing. Molecular barcoded adaptors covering alpha/delta and beta/gamma chains were used on around 400 ng RNA. TCRdb reprocessed the reads with MiXCR, giving one entry per CDR3 protein. The sample holds about 40,000 distinct CDR3 sequences; around 13% are singletons and the top ten take about 38%. The CDR3 sequence is 14 residues long. Germline CDR1 is GTSNPN and CDR2 is SVGIG (reference sequence). With respect to this clonotype: At one end, the junction sequence differs from germline, possibly due to a read error.

What was sequenced was a population of CD138-negative cells sorted from bone marrow. The TCR sequence derives from a donor aged 40 or older with multiple myeloma. The chain recombines TRBV30 with TRBJ1-4, with D perhaps matching TRBD1 (5 bases). CDR3 residues: CTWRPPGAGGKLFF. Here the CDR3 DNA reads TGTACCTGGAGACCCCCCGGGGCGGGTGGAAAACTGTTTTTT.